This T cell receptor (beta chain) was captured in a study of blood T cell repertoires in COVID-19. Background on the study: Samples taken during acute and convalescent COVID-19 were collected in the United States, Italy and Spain. Nucleic acid was either cDNA or gDNA, and it came from T cells, B-cell-depleted T cells, or PBMCs.

Between the trimmed V and J ends, which lost 5 bases and 4 bases, there was a span of 9 bases. CDR3 length: 12 amino acids. The V gene's germline CDR1 is SGHAT and CDR2 FQNNGV. How the authors handled the data: Reference gene primer amplification gave estimated nucleated cell counts. Profiled with immunoSEQ multiplex PCR; TCRdb holds only in-frame clones, not every one. V and J calls and clone size are copied from that table; D and trimming were computed from the DNA. In the table there are under 200,000 clones, roughly 84% of which are singletons. Sequencing was carried out using peripheral blood. The V gene is TRBV11-2, the J gene TRBJ2-7, with unresolved D. The clonotype originates from a human donor in a cohort sampled during active COVID-19. CDR3 nucleotides: TGTGCCAGCAGCGCGGCCCTTTACGAGCAGTACTTC. Protein: CASSAALYEQYF.